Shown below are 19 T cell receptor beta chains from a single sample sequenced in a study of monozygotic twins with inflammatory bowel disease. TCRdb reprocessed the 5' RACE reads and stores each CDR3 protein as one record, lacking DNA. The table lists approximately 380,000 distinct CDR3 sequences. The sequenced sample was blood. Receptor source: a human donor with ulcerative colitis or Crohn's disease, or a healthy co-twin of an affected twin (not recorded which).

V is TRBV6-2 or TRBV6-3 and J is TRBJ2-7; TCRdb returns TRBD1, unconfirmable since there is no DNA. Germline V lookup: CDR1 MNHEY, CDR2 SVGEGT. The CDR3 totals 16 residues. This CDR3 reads CVSSRSGTARSYEQYF.

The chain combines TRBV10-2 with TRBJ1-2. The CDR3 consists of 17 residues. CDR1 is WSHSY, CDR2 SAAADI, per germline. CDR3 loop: CASGRGRNDPAFYGYTF.

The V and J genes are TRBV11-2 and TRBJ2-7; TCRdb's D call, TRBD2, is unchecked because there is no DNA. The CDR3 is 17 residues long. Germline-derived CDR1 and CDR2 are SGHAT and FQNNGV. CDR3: CASSTAPAGGASYEQYF.

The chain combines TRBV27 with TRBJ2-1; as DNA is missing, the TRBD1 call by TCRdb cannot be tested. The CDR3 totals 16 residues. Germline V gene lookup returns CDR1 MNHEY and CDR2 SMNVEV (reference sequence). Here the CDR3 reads CASSQYTGGGYNEQFF.

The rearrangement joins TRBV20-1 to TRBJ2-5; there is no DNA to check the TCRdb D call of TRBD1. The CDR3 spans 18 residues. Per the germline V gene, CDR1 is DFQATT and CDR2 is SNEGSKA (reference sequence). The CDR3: CSAGLLEGRRSSEETQYF.

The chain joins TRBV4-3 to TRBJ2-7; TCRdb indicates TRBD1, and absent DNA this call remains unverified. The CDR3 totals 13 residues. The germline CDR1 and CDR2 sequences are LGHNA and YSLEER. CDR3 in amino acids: CASSLGPLTEQYF.

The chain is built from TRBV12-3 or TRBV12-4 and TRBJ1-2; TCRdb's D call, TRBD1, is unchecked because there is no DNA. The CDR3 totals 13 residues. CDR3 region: CASRWGGSYGYTF.

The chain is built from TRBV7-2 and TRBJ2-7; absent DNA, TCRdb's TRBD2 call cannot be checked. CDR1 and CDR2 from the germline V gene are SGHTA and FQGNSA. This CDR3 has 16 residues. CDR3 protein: CASSRGLAGGLNEQYF.

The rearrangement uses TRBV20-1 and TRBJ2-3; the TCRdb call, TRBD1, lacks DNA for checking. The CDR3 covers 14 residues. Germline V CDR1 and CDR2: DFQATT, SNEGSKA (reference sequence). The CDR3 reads CSARDGTAVDTQYF.

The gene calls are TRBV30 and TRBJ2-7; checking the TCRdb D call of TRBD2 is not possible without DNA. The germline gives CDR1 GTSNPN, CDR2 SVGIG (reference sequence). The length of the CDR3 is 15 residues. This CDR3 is CAWSPLPIGSYEQYF.

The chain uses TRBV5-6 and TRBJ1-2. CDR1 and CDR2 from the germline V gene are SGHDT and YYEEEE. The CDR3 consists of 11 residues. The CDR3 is CASSAGYGYTF.

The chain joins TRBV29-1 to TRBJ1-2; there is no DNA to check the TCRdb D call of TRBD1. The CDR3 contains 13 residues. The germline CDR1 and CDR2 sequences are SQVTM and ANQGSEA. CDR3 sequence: CSVEFAGGYGYTF.

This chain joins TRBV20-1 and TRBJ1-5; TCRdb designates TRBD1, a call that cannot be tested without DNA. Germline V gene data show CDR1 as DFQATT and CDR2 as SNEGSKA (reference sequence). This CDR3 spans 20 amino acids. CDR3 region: CSARDWPGQGPRHRNQPQHF.

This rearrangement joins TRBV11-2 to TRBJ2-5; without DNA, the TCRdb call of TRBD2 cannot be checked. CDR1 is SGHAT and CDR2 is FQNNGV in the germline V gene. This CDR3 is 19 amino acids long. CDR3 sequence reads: CASSHPSSGGADRGETQYF.

The CDR3 sequence: CSARKGIGNQPQHF. The chain joins TRBV20-1 to TRBJ1-5; with no DNA, the TCRdb D assignment of TRBD1 cannot be verified. CDR3 length: 14 amino acids. Per germline, CDR1 DFQATT and CDR2 SNEGSKA (reference sequence).

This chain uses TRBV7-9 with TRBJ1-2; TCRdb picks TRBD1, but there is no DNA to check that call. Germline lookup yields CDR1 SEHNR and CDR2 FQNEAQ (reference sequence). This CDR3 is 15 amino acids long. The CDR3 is CASSPPGTANYGYTF. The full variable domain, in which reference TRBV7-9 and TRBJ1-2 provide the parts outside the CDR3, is DTGVSQNPRHKITKRGQNVTFRCDPISEHNRLYWYRQTLGQGPEFLTYFQNEAQLEKSRLLSDRFSAERPKGSFSTLEIQRTEQGDSAMYLCASSPPGTANYGYTFGSGTRLTVV.

CDR3 in amino acids: CASSWGQGNQPQHF. The rearrangement links TRBV12-3 or TRBV12-4 to TRBJ1-5; TCRdb's D call, TRBD1, is unchecked because there is no DNA. This CDR3 is built from 14 residues.

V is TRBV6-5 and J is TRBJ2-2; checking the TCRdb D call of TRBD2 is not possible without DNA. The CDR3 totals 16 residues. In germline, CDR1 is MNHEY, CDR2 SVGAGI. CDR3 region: CASSYEGAGPVGELFF.

CDR3 in amino acids: CASSLKTGASVEGSPLHF. The chain uses TRBV5-1 and TRBJ1-6; TCRdb picks TRBD1, but there is no DNA to check that call. The CDR3 has 18 residues. Germline V CDR1 and CDR2: SGHRS, YFSETQ.